This TCR beta chain originates from a study of long-term antiretroviral therapy in people with HIV. This clone was picked up a small number of times. The antigen is unknown. V shed 2 bases and J shed 1 base, with 17 bases lying between them. Germline V gives CDR1 SGHNT, CDR2 YYREEE (reference sequence). The CDR3 is made up of 17 amino acids. The immunoSEQ assay was v3.0, run at survey level. Profiled with immunoSEQ multiplex PCR; TCRdb holds only in-frame clones, not every one. The sample includes around 23,000 clones, around 81% of them seen just once. Points from the study as a whole: Clones that expanded before ART (that is, prior to treatment) dominated the repertoire at all time points. Unavailable data included ART adherence, viral resistance and therapy changes (switches in treatment).

The sample in question was unsorted PBMCs, obtained at the start of antiretroviral therapy, before treatment. The chain combines TRBV5-4 with TRBJ2-3; tentative D call: TRBD2 (6 bases). This clonotype originated in a woman younger than 30 with HIV. CDR3 amino acids: CASSLTPGLTGTDTQYF. CDR3 bases: TGTGCCAGCAGCTTAACCCCGGGACTCACAGGCACAGATACGCAGTATTTT.